This T cell receptor (beta chain) was captured in a study of identifying expanded T cells in peripheral blood. Concerning this clone: Antigen: not known.

The germline V and J ends were trimmed by 1 base and 0 bases, with 7 bases remaining between them. The CDR3 loop spans 15 amino acids. Per the germline V gene, CDR1 is SGHAT and CDR2 is FQNNGV. Libraries were prepared by immunoSEQ multiplex PCR; TCRdb keeps only in-frame clonotypes and omits some of them. This sample has roughly 78,000 clones, with 85% to 90% found just once. During the collection period, no donor immune events like infections were recorded. The study's findings and limits: Across healthy donors, higher total template counts meant significantly greater approximately two-week count variance.

V and J are TRBV11-2 and TRBJ1-3; D gene unclear. This TCR derives from a person aged 18 to 75 in good health. Sequencing was done on a sample of blood. The CDR3 protein is CASSLAATSGNTIYF. In DNA, the CDR3 is TGTGCCAGCAGCTTAGCGGCGACCTCTGGAAACACCATATATTTT.